Each of the 5 T cell receptor beta chains below was sequenced from the same sample in a study of graft-versus-host responses after intestinal transplantation (dated by TCRdb to the early 2020s). These TCRs' antigens remain unknown. Library preparation was by the immunoSEQ multiplex PCR assay. Not all clones reach the TCRdb copy of this immuneACCESS table, which keeps in-frame sequences only. Checked studies attribute under half of the gap to unresolved V genes and leave the rest unexplained. The sample has tens of thousands of clones on record, 85% to 90% of them singletons. The top ten constitute roughly 0.31% of the sample. The sample's time point label, in plain terms: cells obtained before transplantation from donor or recipient. This material consisted of unstimulated CD4+ T cells sorted from spleen or lymph node cells, taken before intestinal transplant. The receptors were sampled from a human donor who received an intestinal transplant.

The chain employs TRBV5-1 and TRBJ2-1; 9 nucleotides agree with TRBD2. The CDR3 is 15 amino acids. CDR1 SGHRS and CDR2 YFSETQ come from the germline V gene. Losses at the gene ends were 3 bases for V and 10 bases for J; bases not matched to a gene: 11. The CDR3 DNA reads as TGCGCCAGCAGCTCGGGACTAGCCGCGCATGGAGAGCAGTTCTTC. Residues: CASSSGLAAHGEQFF. Complete variable domain (other parts from reference TRBV5-1 and TRBJ2-1): KAGVTQTPRYLIKTRGQQVTLSCSPISGHRSVSWYQQTPGQGLQFLFEYFSETQRNKGNFPGRFSGRQFSNSRSEMNVSTLELGDSALYLCASSSGLAAHGEQFFGPGTRLTVL.

The chain is built from TRBV2 and TRBJ2-1; TRBD2 is a possible D gene (5 bases). Looked up from germline, CDR1 is SNHLY and CDR2 is FYNNEI. Trimming took 10 bases from V and 3 from J, leaving 10 bases between them. This CDR3 is 12 amino acids long. The CDR3 spells CATWTVYNEQFF. DNA for the CDR3: TGTGCCACCTGGACTGTCTACAATGAGCAGTTCTTC. The whole variable domain, remainder taken from reference TRBV2 and TRBJ2-1, is EPEVTQTPSHQVTQMGQEVILRCVPISNHLYFYWYRQILGQKVEFLVSFYNNEISEKSEIFDDQFSVERPDGSNFTLKIRSTKLEDSAMYFCATWTVYNEQFFGPGTRLTVL.

The chain has TRBV7-9 and TRBJ2-5; D is perhaps TRBD1 (5 bases). CDR1 is SEHNR, CDR2 FQNEAQ, per germline (reference sequence). Trimming pared 5 bases from V and 5 bases from J, leaving 12 bases between. The CDR3 runs 13 residues. The DNA of the CDR3 is TGTGCCAGCAGCGTCGACAGCCTTGAGACCCAGTACTTC. This gives the protein CASSVDSLETQYF.

The chain combines TRBV5-5 with TRBJ1-1; D gene uncertain. This CDR3 is 13 amino acids long. Trimming took 0 bases from V and 5 from J, leaving 8 bases between them. The germline CDR1 and CDR2 sequences are SGHKS and YYEKEE (reference sequence). The CDR3 reads CASSLARQTEAFF. The CDR3 DNA sequence: TGTGCCAGCAGCTTGGCGCGACAAACTGAAGCTTTCTTT. Drawing the rest from reference TRBV5-5 and TRBJ1-1, the complete variable domain is DAGVTQSPTHLIKTRGQQVTLRCSPISGHKSVSWYQQVLGQGPQFIFQYYEKEERGRGNFPDRFSARQFPNYSSELNVNALLLGDSALYLCASSLARQTEAFFGQGTRLTVV.

This clone has just one count. The V call is TRBV6-1, the J call TRBJ2-7; 12 positions match TRBD1. The CDR3 loop spans 15 amino acids. V gave up 6 bases and J gave up 7 bases; unmatched junction bases: 10. CDR1 and CDR2 (germline): MNHNS, SASEGT. The CDR3 here is CASSPGTGGAREQYF. For the CDR3, the DNA is TGTGCCAGCAGCCCCGGGACAGGGGGCGCGAGGGAGCAGTACTTC.